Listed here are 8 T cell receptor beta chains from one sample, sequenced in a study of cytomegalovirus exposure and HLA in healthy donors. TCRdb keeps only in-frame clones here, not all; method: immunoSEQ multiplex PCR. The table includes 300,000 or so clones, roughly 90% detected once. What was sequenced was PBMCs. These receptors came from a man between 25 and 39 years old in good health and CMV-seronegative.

The CDR3 DNA is TGTGCCAGCAGCCCGGACAGGGGGAGAAATCAGCCCCAGCATTTT. Protein product: CASSPDRGRNQPQHF. The rearrangement joins TRBV7-2 to TRBJ1-5; 10 bases line up with TRBD1. Trimming removed 5 bases from V and 4 bases from J; junction bases left unmatched: 5. Germline V CDR1 and CDR2: SGHTA, FQGNSA. The CDR3 loop spans 15 amino acids.

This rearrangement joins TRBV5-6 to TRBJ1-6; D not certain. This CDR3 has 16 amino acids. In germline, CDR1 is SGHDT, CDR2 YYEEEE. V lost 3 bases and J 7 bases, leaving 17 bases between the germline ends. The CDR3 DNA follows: TGTGCCAGCAGCTATCTTTCCGGGAGAGCGAATTCACCCCTCCACTTT. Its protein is CASSYLSGRANSPLHF.

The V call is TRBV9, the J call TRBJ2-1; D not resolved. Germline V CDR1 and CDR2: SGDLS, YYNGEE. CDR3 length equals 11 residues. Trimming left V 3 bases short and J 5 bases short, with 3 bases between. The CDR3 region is CASSGNNEQFF. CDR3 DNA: TGTGCCAGCAGCGGTAACAATGAGCAGTTCTTC.

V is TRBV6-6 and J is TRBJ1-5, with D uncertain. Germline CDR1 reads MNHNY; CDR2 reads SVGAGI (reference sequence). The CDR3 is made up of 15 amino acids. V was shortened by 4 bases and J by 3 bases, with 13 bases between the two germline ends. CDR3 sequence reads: CASSSRGQINQPQHF. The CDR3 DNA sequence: TGTGCCAGCAGTTCCCGAGGGCAGATCAATCAGCCCCAGCATTTT.

The CDR3 is CASSPPGTGYEQYF. Written as DNA, the CDR3 is TGTGCCAGCAGCCCCCCCGGGACAGGGTACGAGCAGTACTTC. The chain links TRBV6-5 to TRBJ2-7; 9 positions match TRBD1. The CDR3 totals 14 residues. The germline gives CDR1 MNHEY, CDR2 SVGAGI. J gave up 4 bases and V 6 bases, and 7 bases lay outside the gene matches.

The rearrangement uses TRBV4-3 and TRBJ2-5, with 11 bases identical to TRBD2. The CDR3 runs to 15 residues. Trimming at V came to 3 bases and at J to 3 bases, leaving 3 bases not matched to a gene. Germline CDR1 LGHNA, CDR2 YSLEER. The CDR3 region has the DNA TGCGCCAGCAGCCATGAGGGACTAGCGGAAGAGACCCAGTACTTC. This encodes CASSHEGLAEETQYF.

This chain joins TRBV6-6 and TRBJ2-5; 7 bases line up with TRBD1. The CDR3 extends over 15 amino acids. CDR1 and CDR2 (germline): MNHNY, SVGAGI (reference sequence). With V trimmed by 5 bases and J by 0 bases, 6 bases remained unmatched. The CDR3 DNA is TGTGCCAGCAGTCCCCTACAGGGGTACCAAGAGACCCAGTACTTC. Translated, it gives CASSPLQGYQETQYF.

CDR3 DNA: TGTGCCAGCAGCCCCTATGACAGGAACTATGTTGGCTACACCTTC. It is translated as CASSPYDRNYVGYTF. The chain joins TRBV7-2 to TRBJ1-2; TRBD1 might be the D (6 bases). Looked up from germline, CDR1 is SGHTA and CDR2 is FQGNSA. Trimming removed 5 bases at V and 7 bases at J, with 20 bases between. There are 15 residues in the CDR3.